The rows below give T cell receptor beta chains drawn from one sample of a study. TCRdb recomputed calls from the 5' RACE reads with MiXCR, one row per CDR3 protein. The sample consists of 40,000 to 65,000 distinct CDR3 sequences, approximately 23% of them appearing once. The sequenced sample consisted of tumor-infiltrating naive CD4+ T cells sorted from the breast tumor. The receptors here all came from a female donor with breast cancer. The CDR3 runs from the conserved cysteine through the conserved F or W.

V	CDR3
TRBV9	CASSRGTPGTGELFF
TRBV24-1	CATSDDRGPETQYF
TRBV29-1	CSVESGWEQFF
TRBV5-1	CASSSTPPRGLAGDTQYF
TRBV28	CASSLPPGQGLETQYF
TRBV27	CASRPLHSGNTIYF
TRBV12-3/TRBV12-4	CASSSRRDQPQHF
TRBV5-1	CASSLGLISGANVLTF
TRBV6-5	CASSYSIYGGLRSGNTIYF
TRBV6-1	CASSKDRPFYEQYF
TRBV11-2	CASSSFEASSYNEQFF
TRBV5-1	CASSLVPDRAYNEQFF
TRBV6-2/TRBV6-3	CASSQRQPYGYTF